Listed below are T cell receptor beta chains from one sample, sequenced in a study of T cell repertoires in cytomegalovirus infection. Their antigens remain unidentified. TCRdb re-derived calls from the reads in MiXCR, one entry per CDR3 protein. The sample has roughly 570,000 distinct CDR3 sequences; 35% to 50% are singletons. The sequenced sample was cultured PBMCs, obtained from culture after CMV antigen stimulation. The source of these receptors is a human donor in good health (CMV status not recorded). Some clones in this sample may be carry-over from other donors' samples. CDR3s include the opening cysteine and the closing phenylalanine or tryptophan. Each record gives: D gene, J gene, V gene, clone size, CDR3 protein, CDR3 DNA. D genes are given only for firm matches. Not every row has a clone size; where given, it reads once, few, many or a size class.

d_call: NA; j_call: TRBJ1-4; v_call: TRBV12-3/TRBV12-4; clone_size: few; cdr3_aa: CASRPPAGPEKLFF; cdr3_nt: TGTGCCAGCAGACCGCCTGCAGGGCCTGAAAAACTGTTTTTT
d_call: NA; j_call: TRBJ2-3; v_call: TRBV6-2/TRBV6-3; clone_size: NA; cdr3_aa: CASSSHFTDTQYF; cdr3_nt: TGTGCCAGCAGTTCCCACTTCACAGATACGCAGTATTTT
d_call: TRBD2; j_call: TRBJ2-1; v_call: TRBV7-2; clone_size: NA; cdr3_aa: CASSSRGSGGAPREQFF; cdr3_nt: TGTGCCAGCAGCAGCAGAGGAAGCGGGGGGGCCCCCAGGGAGCAGTTCTTC
d_call: NA; j_call: TRBJ2-1; v_call: TRBV7-2; clone_size: few; cdr3_aa: CASRIRDQGNEQFF; cdr3_nt: TGTGCCAGCAGGATCCGGGATCAGGGCAATGAGCAGTTCTTC
d_call: NA; j_call: TRBJ1-5; v_call: TRBV20-1; clone_size: NA; cdr3_aa: CSASPAREGNQPQHF; cdr3_nt: TGCAGTGCTAGCCCGGCGCGGGAAGGCAATCAGCCCCAGCATTTT
d_call: TRBD1; j_call: TRBJ2-3; v_call: TRBV5-1; clone_size: NA; cdr3_aa: CASSLRQGADTQYF; cdr3_nt: TGCGCCAGCAGCCTACGACAGGGGGCGGATACGCAGTATTTT
d_call: TRBD2; j_call: TRBJ2-3; v_call: TRBV15; clone_size: NA; cdr3_aa: CATSRDPASGRSGTDTQYF; cdr3_nt: TGTGCCACCAGCAGAGATCCCGCTAGCGGGAGATCGGGCACAGATACGCAGTATTTT
d_call: NA; j_call: TRBJ2-1; v_call: TRBV5-4; clone_size: NA; cdr3_aa: CASSSLRWGDEQFF; cdr3_nt: TGTGCCAGCAGCTCACTGAGATGGGGCGATGAGCAGTTCTTC
d_call: NA; j_call: TRBJ2-1; v_call: TRBV7-2; clone_size: NA; cdr3_aa: CASSLAGLVGFF; cdr3_nt: TGTGCCAGCAGCTTAGCGGGTCTAGTGGGGTTCTTC
d_call: NA; j_call: TRBJ1-6; v_call: TRBV19; clone_size: few; cdr3_aa: CASKGYDNSPLHF; cdr3_nt: TGTGCCAGTAAGGGCTACGATAATTCACCCCTCCACTTT
d_call: NA; j_call: TRBJ1-1; v_call: TRBV6-1; clone_size: few; cdr3_aa: CASSPRFVYAEAFF; cdr3_nt: TGTGCCAGCAGTCCCCGGTTTGTTTACGCTGAAGCTTTCTTT
d_call: TRBD1; j_call: TRBJ2-7; v_call: TRBV7-2; clone_size: NA; cdr3_aa: CASSRDRVGGEQYF; cdr3_nt: TGTGCCAGCAGTCGGGACAGGGTTGGCGGCGAGCAGTACTTC
d_call: NA; j_call: TRBJ2-1; v_call: TRBV7-9; clone_size: NA; cdr3_aa: CASSLIGRDNEQFF; cdr3_nt: TGTGCTAGCAGCTTAATAGGGCGTGACAATGAGCAGTTCTTC
d_call: TRBD2; j_call: TRBJ2-7; v_call: TRBV10-3; clone_size: few; cdr3_aa: CAVRGTTRYEQYF; cdr3_nt: TGTGCCGTACGCGGGACTACCCGGTACGAGCAGTACTTC
d_call: TRBD1; j_call: TRBJ1-1; v_call: TRBV7-2; clone_size: NA; cdr3_aa: CASSTGVATEAFF; cdr3_nt: TGTGCCAGCAGCACAGGGGTAGCCACTGAAGCTTTCTTT
d_call: NA; j_call: TRBJ2-5; v_call: TRBV7-6; clone_size: once; cdr3_aa: CASSRPWETQYF; cdr3_nt: TGTGCCAGCAGCCGCCCGTGGGAGACCCAGTACTTC
d_call: TRBD1; j_call: TRBJ1-4; v_call: TRBV7-2; clone_size: NA; cdr3_aa: CASSRAGTVEKLFF; cdr3_nt: TGTGCCAGCAGCCGTGCCGGGACAGTTGAAAAACTGTTTTTT
d_call: NA; j_call: TRBJ1-4; v_call: TRBV15; clone_size: NA; cdr3_aa: CATSRALYREKLFF; cdr3_nt: TGTGCCACCAGCAGAGCCCTCTACCGTGAAAAACTGTTTTTT
d_call: NA; j_call: TRBJ1-5; v_call: TRBV7-2; clone_size: few; cdr3_aa: CASSLVDSPNQPQHF; cdr3_nt: TGTGCCAGCAGCTTAGTCGACAGCCCCAATCAGCCCCAGCATTTT
d_call: TRBD1; j_call: TRBJ1-4; v_call: TRBV18; clone_size: NA; cdr3_aa: CASSPGTVVEKLFF; cdr3_nt: TGTGCCAGCTCACCGGGGACAGTAGTTGAAAAACTGTTTTTT
d_call: TRBD2; j_call: TRBJ2-3; v_call: TRBV7-6; clone_size: few; cdr3_aa: CASSSPGLDNTQYF; cdr3_nt: TGTGCCAGCAGCTCACCGGGACTAGATAATACGCAGTATTTT
d_call: NA; j_call: TRBJ2-3; v_call: TRBV12-3/TRBV12-4; clone_size: few; cdr3_aa: CASITFPGATADTQYF; cdr3_nt: TGTGCCAGCATAACCTTTCCGGGGGCTACCGCAGATACGCAGTATTTT
d_call: NA; j_call: TRBJ2-1; v_call: TRBV5-4; clone_size: NA; cdr3_aa: CASSSGDSGGLYGEQFF; cdr3_nt: TGTGCCAGCAGCTCAGGGGACTCCGGAGGGCTGTACGGGGAGCAGTTCTTC
d_call: NA; j_call: TRBJ1-1; v_call: TRBV5-1; clone_size: NA; cdr3_aa: CASSGGTRGTEAFF; cdr3_nt: TGCGCCAGCAGCGGCGGTACAAGGGGTACTGAAGCTTTCTTT
d_call: NA; j_call: TRBJ2-1; v_call: TRBV7-9; clone_size: NA; cdr3_aa: CASSLPGPSVDEQFF; cdr3_nt: TGTGCCAGCAGCTTACCGGGACCCAGTGTGGATGAGCAGTTCTTC
d_call: NA; j_call: TRBJ1-5; v_call: TRBV6-1; clone_size: few; cdr3_aa: CASRLNVQGGPQHF; cdr3_nt: TGTGCCAGCAGGCTTAATGTACAGGGAGGGCCCCAGCATTTT
d_call: NA; j_call: TRBJ2-4; v_call: TRBV11-2; clone_size: NA; cdr3_aa: CASSLEGMINIQYF; cdr3_nt: TGTGCCAGCAGCTTAGAAGGGATGATAAACATTCAGTACTTC
d_call: TRBD1; j_call: TRBJ1-1; v_call: TRBV29-1; clone_size: NA; cdr3_aa: CSVAGGAGTEAFF; cdr3_nt: TGCAGCGTTGCAGGGGGCGCGGGCACTGAAGCTTTCTTT
d_call: NA; j_call: TRBJ2-2; v_call: TRBV11-2; clone_size: NA; cdr3_aa: CASSPEGLHHTGELFF; cdr3_nt: TGTGCCAGCAGCCCTGAGGGACTTCACCACACCGGGGAGCTGTTTTTT
d_call: NA; j_call: TRBJ1-5; v_call: TRBV6-1; clone_size: NA; cdr3_aa: CASTERRGAGQPQHF; cdr3_nt: TGTGCCAGCACCGAACGGCGAGGGGCGGGACAGCCCCAGCATTTT
d_call: NA; j_call: TRBJ2-7; v_call: TRBV5-5; clone_size: NA; cdr3_aa: CASSWLGTYEQYF; cdr3_nt: TGTGCCAGCAGCTGGCTCGGGACCTACGAGCAGTACTTC
d_call: TRBD1; j_call: TRBJ1-6; v_call: TRBV11-3; clone_size: NA; cdr3_aa: CASSATPGQNSPLHF; cdr3_nt: TGTGCCAGCAGCGCCACACCGGGACAGAATTCACCCCTCCACTTT
d_call: NA; j_call: TRBJ2-1; v_call: TRBV6-5; clone_size: NA; cdr3_aa: CASSYSDGGTFGQFF; cdr3_nt: TGTGCCAGCAGTTACTCGGATGGAGGGACGTTTGGGCAGTTCTTC
d_call: TRBD2; j_call: TRBJ2-2; v_call: TRBV19; clone_size: few; cdr3_aa: CASSIGTSRAGELFF; cdr3_nt: TGTGCCAGTAGTATAGGGACTAGCCGGGCCGGGGAGCTGTTTTTT
d_call: NA; j_call: TRBJ2-5; v_call: TRBV7-2; clone_size: few; cdr3_aa: CASSFEQETQYF; cdr3_nt: TGTGCCAGCAGCTTTGAACAAGAGACCCAGTACTTC
d_call: NA; j_call: TRBJ1-4; v_call: TRBV6-6; clone_size: NA; cdr3_aa: CASSYSQGYEKLFF; cdr3_nt: TGTGCCAGCAGTTATTCCCAGGGCTATGAAAAACTGTTTTTT
d_call: NA; j_call: TRBJ1-5; v_call: TRBV4-1; clone_size: NA; cdr3_aa: CASSPKDPSNQPQHF; cdr3_nt: TGCGCCAGCAGCCCAAAGGATCCTAGCAATCAGCCCCAGCATTTT
d_call: TRBD1; j_call: TRBJ1-1; v_call: TRBV7-2; clone_size: many; cdr3_aa: CASSRQGGGTEAFF; cdr3_nt: TGTGCCAGCAGCAGACAGGGAGGGGGGACTGAAGCTTTCTTT
d_call: NA; j_call: TRBJ1-5; v_call: TRBV11-3; clone_size: NA; cdr3_aa: CASCGSGNQPQHF; cdr3_nt: TGTGCCAGCTGTGGTTCGGGCAATCAGCCCCAGCATTTT